This T cell receptor beta chain was captured by sequencing in a study of T cells in Graves' hyperthyroidism and ophthalmopathy. TCR beta CDR3 regions were amplified from RNA transcripts. TCR CDR3 regions were first amplified by RT-PCR with HTBI primers. Using its own MiXCR run on the multiplex PCR reads, TCRdb lists one record per CDR3 protein. The profile shows approximately 630,000 distinct CDR3 sequences, around 15% of them singletons. Germline loops: CDR1 PRHDT, CDR2 FYEKMQ (reference sequence). V was cut by 3 bases and J by 10 bases, with 9 bases left in between. The CDR3 sequence is 11 residues long.

The sequenced sample was blood. The chain recombines TRBV13 with TRBJ1-2, with D possibly being TRBD1 (6 bases). The sequence derives from a woman aged 30 to 39 with Graves' hyperthyroidism. CDR3 nucleotide sequence: TGTGCCAGCAGCTTTCCAGGGGTCTACACCTTC. This gives the protein CASSFPGVYTF.